This record concerns one TCR beta chain sequence. This entry comes from a study of blood T cell repertoires in COVID-19. Study-level background: Sites in the United States, Italy and Spain provided acute and convalescent COVID-19 samples.

In terms of age and location, participants ranged from roughly 18 to 100 years and lived in about two dozen US areas. Before being deemed recovered, Cohort 3 donors had two negative PCRs, clearance, or symptom resolution. This CDR3 has 15 residues. Germline V gene data show CDR1 as SGDLS and CDR2 as YYNGEE. V gave up 1 base and J gave up 5 bases; unmatched junction bases: 6. Original handling: Estimates of nucleated cell counts were drawn from the amplification of reference gene primers. Here immunoSEQ multiplex PCR was the method, and the copy in TCRdb shows in-frame clones only, minus some. The V and J calls and clone size were taken over from that table, and D and trimming were inferred from the DNA. In the table there are 150,000 to 200,000 clones, around 80% of which are singletons.

The chain recombines TRBV9 with TRBJ1-1, with 9 bases matching TRBD1. The receptor comes from a man in his forties or fifties who had recovered from COVID-19. Sample: PBMCs or T cells enriched from blood (not recorded which). The CDR3 loop reads CASSVLGTGWTEAFF. Here the CDR3 DNA reads TGTGCCAGCAGCGTACTTGGGACAGGGTGGACTGAAGCTTTCTTT.